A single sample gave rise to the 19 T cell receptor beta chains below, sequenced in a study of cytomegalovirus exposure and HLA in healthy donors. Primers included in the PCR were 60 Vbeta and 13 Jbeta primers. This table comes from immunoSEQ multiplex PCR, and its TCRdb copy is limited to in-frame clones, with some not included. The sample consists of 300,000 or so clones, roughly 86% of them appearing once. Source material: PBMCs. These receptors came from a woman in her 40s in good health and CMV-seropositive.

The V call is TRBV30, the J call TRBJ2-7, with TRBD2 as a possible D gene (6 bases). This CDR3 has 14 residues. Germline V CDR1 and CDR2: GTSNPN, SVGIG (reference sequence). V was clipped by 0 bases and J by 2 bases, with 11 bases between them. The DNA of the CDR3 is TGTGCCTGGAGTGTAATTAGCGGCGCCTACGAGCAGTACTTC. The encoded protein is CAWSVISGAYEQYF.

This chain's CDR3 is CASSLQGNSNQPQHF. CDR3 nucleotide sequence: TGTGCCAGCAGCTTACAGGGTAATAGCAATCAGCCCCAGCATTTT. The chain links TRBV4-2 to TRBJ1-5, with a weak D call TRBD1 (6 bases). The CDR3 has 15 amino acids. V lost 5 bases to trimming and J lost 0 bases, with 11 bases between them. The germline V gene encodes CDR1 LGHNA and CDR2 YNFKEQ.

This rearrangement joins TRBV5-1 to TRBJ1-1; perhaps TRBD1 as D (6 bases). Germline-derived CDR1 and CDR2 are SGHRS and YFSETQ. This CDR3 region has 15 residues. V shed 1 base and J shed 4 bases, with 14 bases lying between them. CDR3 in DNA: TGCGCCAGCAGCTTGACAGGGAAGGTGTTCACTGAAGCTTTCTTT. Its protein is CASSLTGKVFTEAFF.

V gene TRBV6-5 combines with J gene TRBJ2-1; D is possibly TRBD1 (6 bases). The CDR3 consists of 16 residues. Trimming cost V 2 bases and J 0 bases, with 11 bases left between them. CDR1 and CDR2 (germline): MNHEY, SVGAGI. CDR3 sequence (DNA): TGTGCCAGCAGTTACGGGACACCGAGCTCCTACAATGAGCAGTTCTTC. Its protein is CASSYGTPSSYNEQFF.

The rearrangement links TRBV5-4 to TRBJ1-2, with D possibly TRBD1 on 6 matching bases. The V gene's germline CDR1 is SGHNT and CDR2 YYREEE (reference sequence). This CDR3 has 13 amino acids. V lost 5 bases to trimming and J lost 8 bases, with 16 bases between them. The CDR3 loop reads CASSSPGVRGYTF. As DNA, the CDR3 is TGTGCCAGCAGTTCACCAGGGGTGCGGGGCTACACCTTC.

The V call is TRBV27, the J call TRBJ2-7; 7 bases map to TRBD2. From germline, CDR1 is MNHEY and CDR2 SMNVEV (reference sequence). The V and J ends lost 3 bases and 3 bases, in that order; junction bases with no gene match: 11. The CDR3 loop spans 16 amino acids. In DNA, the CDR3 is TGTGCCAGCAGTTTTACCCTCCGGGGGAGGGGCTACGAGCAGTACTTC. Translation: CASSFTLRGRGYEQYF.

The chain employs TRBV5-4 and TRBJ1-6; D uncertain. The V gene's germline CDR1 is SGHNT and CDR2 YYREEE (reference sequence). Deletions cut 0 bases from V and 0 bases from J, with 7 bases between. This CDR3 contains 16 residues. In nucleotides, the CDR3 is TGTGCCAGCAGCTTGGGGTACAGCTCCTATAATTCACCCCTCCACTTT. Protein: CASSLGYSSYNSPLHF.

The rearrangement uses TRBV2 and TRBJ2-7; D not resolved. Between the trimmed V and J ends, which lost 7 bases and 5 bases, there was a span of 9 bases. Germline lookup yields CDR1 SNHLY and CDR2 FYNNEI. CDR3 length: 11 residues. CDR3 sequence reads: CASKAQDEQYF. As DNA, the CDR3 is TGTGCCAGCAAGGCGCAGGACGAGCAGTACTTC.

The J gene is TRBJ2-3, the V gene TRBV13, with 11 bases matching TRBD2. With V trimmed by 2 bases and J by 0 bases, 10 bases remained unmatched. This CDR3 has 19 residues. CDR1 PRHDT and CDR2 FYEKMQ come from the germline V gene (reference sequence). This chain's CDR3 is CASSLWLAGGRDSTDTQYF. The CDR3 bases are TGTGCCAGCAGCTTATGGCTAGCGGGAGGAAGAGATAGCACAGATACGCAGTATTTT.

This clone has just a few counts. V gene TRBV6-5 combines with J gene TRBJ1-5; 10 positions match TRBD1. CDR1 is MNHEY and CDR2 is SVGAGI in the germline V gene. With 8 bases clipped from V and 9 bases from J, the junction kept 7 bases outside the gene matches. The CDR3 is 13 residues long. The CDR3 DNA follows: TGTGCCAGCCGCTCGACAGGGGGCGGGCCCCAGCATTTT. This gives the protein CASRSTGGGPQHF.

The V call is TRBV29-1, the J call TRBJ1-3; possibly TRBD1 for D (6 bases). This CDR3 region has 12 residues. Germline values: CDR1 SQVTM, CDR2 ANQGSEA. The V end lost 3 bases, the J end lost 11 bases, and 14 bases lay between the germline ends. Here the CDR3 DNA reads TGCAGCGTTGATGGGGGCCAGGGGTCCATATATTTT. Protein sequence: CSVDGGQGSIYF.

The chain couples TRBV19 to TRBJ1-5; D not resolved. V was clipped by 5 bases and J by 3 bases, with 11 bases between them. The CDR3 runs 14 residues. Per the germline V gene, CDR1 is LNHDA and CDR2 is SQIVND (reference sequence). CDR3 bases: TGTGCCAGTAGTCCCGACTGGAACAATCAGCCCCAGCATTTT. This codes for CASSPDWNNQPQHF.

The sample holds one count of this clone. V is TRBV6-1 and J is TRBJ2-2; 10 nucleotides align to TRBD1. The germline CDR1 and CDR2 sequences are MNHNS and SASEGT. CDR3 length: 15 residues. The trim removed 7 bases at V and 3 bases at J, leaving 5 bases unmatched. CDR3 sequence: CASTSGTGDTGELFF. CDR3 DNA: TGTGCCAGCACTTCCGGGACAGGGGACACCGGGGAGCTGTTTTTT.

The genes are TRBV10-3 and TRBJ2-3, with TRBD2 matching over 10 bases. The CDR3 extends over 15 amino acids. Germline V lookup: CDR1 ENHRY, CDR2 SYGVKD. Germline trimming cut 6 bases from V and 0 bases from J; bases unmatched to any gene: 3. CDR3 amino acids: CAISPLAGSTDTQYF. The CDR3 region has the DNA TGTGCCATCAGCCCACTAGCGGGGAGCACAGATACGCAGTATTTT.

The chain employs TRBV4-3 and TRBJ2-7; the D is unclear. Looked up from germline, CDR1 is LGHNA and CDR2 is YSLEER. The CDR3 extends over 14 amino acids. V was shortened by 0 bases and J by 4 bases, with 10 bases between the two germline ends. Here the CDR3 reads CASSQDLDGYEQYF. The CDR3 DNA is TGCGCCAGCAGCCAAGACCTCGACGGGTACGAGCAGTACTTC.

CDR3 residues: CASSTPSGSSYEQYF. CDR3 nucleotides: TGTGCCAGCAGTACCCCTAGCGGTAGCTCCTACGAGCAGTACTTC. V gene TRBV28 combines with J gene TRBJ2-5; 7 bases are shared with TRBD2. The J call is in doubt because the DNA end fits TRBJ2-7 better. This CDR3 region has 15 residues. The germline V gene encodes CDR1 MDHEN and CDR2 SYDVKM.

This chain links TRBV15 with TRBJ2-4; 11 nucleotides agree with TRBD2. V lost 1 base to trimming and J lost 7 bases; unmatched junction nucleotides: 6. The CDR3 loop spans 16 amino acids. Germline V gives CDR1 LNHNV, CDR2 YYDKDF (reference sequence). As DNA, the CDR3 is TGTGCCACCAGCAGAGTACTAGCGGGAGTTAATAACATTCAGTACTTC. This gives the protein CATSRVLAGVNNIQYF.

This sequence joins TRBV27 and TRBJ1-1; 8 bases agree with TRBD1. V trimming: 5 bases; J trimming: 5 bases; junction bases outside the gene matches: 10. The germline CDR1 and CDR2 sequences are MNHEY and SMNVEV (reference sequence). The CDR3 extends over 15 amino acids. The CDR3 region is CASSPYGGQGTEAFF. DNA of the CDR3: TGTGCCAGCAGTCCGTACGGTGGACAGGGTACTGAAGCTTTCTTT.

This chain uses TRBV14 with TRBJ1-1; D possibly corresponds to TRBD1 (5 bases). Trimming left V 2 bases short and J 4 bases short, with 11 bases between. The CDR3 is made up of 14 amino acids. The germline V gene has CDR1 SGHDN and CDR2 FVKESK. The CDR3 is CASSQLVGGTEAFF. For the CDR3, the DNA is TGTGCCAGCAGCCAACTGGTGGGGGGCACTGAAGCTTTCTTT.